Described below is a single TCR beta chain sequence and its context. Repertoires were generated with immunoSEQ multiplex PCR, while TCRdb's copy carries only in-frame clones and drops some. The top ten hold about 1.7% of the sample, which has almost 400,000 clones, 85% to 90% seen once. The record originates from a study of blood T cell repertoires in COVID-19. About the study: The cDNA or gDNA used as material had been derived from T cells, B-cell-depleted T cells, or PBMCs.

This clonotype originated in a woman aged 25-40 years who had recovered from COVID-19. The source material was PBMCs or T cells enriched from blood (not recorded which).

CDR3 nucleotide sequence: TGTGCCAGCAGCGCCGGGGGAAGTACCAGAAGCTCCTATAATTCACCCCTCCACTTT. Its translation: CASSAGGSTRSSYNSPLHF. The chain carries TRBV9 and TRBJ1-6; tentative D call: TRBD1 (5 bases). This CDR3 contains 19 residues. Per the germline V gene, CDR1 is SGDLS and CDR2 is YYNGEE. The germline V and J ends were trimmed by 3 bases and 0 bases, with 19 bases remaining between them.